This T cell receptor (beta chain) was retrieved from a study of CD8 T cells in Susac syndrome. Across the whole study: Within the sequenced Susac syndrome patient group, over 5 exhibited active disease and fewer than 10 were in remission.

V was clipped by 4 bases and J by 4 bases, with 10 bases between them. This CDR3 spans 13 amino acids. Germline values: CDR1 MGHRA, CDR2 YSYEKL. Reverse transcription of roughly 0.5 to 1 ug RNA was carried out with random hexamers. An immunoSEQ multiplex PCR generated amplified TCR beta CDR3 products spanning 54 Vbeta and 13 Jbeta. MiXCR was run by TCRdb on the immunoSEQ multiplex PCR reads, yielding one entry per CDR3 protein. The sample lists some 130,000 distinct CDR3 sequences, approximately 95% occurring once. The patients with Susac syndrome satisfied recently defined diagnostic criteria for either definite or probable disease. Study-level findings and limits: Peak Susac CD8+ clonal expansion was seen in TEMRA cells and active patients.

With respect to this clonotype: Its antigen is unknown.

This TCR was sampled from a human donor with Susac syndrome. Sequenced sample: CD8+ T cells from PBMCs. This chain joins TRBV4-1 and TRBJ1-1; the D is unclear. CDR3 amino acids: CASSRTWVTEAFF. The CDR3 DNA follows: TGCGCCAGCAGCCGGACTTGGGTCACTGAAGCTTTCTTT.